This T cell receptor (beta chain) comes out of a study of blood T cell repertoires in COVID-19. Background on the study: Acute and convalescent COVID-19 specimens originated in the United States, Italy and Spain. The cDNA or gDNA used as material had been derived from T cells, B-cell-depleted T cells, or PBMCs.

This clone was recorded a few times. The CDR3 contains 15 residues. The V and J ends lost 3 bases and 2 bases, in that order; junction bases with no gene match: 3. Germline V gene lookup returns CDR1 KGHDR and CDR2 SFDVKD. Only in-frame clones appear in the TCRdb table, and some are missing; sequencing was by immunoSEQ multiplex PCR. The repertoire consists of under 150,000 clones, with about 85% occurring once and the leading ten covering 6.2%. Ages ranged from about 18 to 89 years, with residence in more than 20 US areas. Participant-given clinical history determined each cohort assignment. The chain joins TRBV24-1 to TRBJ1-2, with TRBD1 matching over 9 bases. Source material: PBMCs or T cells enriched from blood (not recorded which). This sequence was found in a woman in her forties who had recovered from COVID-19. The CDR3 loop is CATSDKGQGNYGYTF. The CDR3 nucleotides are TGTGCCACCAGTGATAAGGGACAGGGCAACTATGGCTACACCTTC.